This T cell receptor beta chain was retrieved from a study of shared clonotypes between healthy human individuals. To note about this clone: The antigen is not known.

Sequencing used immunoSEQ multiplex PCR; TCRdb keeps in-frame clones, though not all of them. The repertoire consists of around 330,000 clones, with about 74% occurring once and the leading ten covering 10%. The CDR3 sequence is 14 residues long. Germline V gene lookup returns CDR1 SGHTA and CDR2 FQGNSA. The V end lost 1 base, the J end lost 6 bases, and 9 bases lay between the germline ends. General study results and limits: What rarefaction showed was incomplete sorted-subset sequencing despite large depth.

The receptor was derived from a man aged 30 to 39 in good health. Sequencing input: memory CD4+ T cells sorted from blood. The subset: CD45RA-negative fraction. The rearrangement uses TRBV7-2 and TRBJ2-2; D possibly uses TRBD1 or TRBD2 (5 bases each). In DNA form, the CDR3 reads TGTGCCAGCAGCTTAGAGTGGGGACCCGGGGAGCTGTTTTTT. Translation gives CASSLEWGPGELFF.